Listed here is a single TCR beta chain. This sample was taken from a study of blood T cell repertoires in COVID-19. The CDR3 sequence is 15 residues long. The J segment lost 1 base and the V segment lost 7 bases, leaving 7 bases of the junction unmatched. CDR1 is MNHEY and CDR2 is SMNVEV in the germline V gene (reference sequence). Repertoires were generated with immunoSEQ multiplex PCR, while TCRdb's copy carries only in-frame clones and drops some. This repertoire shows about 330,000 clones, 87% found once; its top ten account for about 5.7%. This receptor was identified in a woman in her twenties or thirties who had recovered from COVID-19. The material sequenced was PBMCs or T cells enriched from blood (not recorded which). The chain uses TRBV27 and TRBJ1-1; 9 bases match TRBD1. CDR3: CASNPGQGTNTEAFF. In DNA, the CDR3 is TGTGCCAGCAACCCGGGACAGGGCACGAACACTGAAGCTTTCTTT.